One sample yielded the 20 T cell receptor beta chains listed below, sequenced in a study of blood T cell repertoires in COVID-19. Data came from immunoSEQ multiplex PCR; TCRdb stores just in-frame clones and leaves some out. The sample records about 240,000 clones, more than 85% being singletons. The sequenced material came from peripheral blood. The receptor source for this set is a woman aged 70 to 79 with active or convalescent COVID-19.

The V call is TRBV24-1, the J call TRBJ2-1, with 8 bases matching TRBD1. This CDR3 contains 13 residues. The ends lost 7 bases at V and 4 bases at J; junction bases unmatched: 2. CDR1 is KGHDR and CDR2 is SFDVKD in the germline V gene. The CDR3: CATRGTGYNEQFF. DNA of the CDR3: TGTGCCACCAGGGGGACAGGATACAATGAGCAGTTCTTC.

The table lists this clone with a count of one. This chain connects TRBV5-1 to TRBJ1-6, with 12 bases aligning to TRBD1. The CDR3 sequence is 16 residues long. J lost 10 bases, V lost 4 bases, and 9 bases had no gene match. Germline V lookup: CDR1 SGHRS, CDR2 YFSETQ. CDR3 coding DNA: TGCGCCAGCAGCCCGGGGACAGGGGGCTTCGTGTCACCCCTCCACTTT. Amino acid sequence: CASSPGTGGFVSPLHF. Together with reference TRBV5-1 and TRBJ1-6, the CDR3 gives the full variable domain: KAGVTQTPRYLIKTRGQQVTLSCSPISGHRSVSWYQQTPGQGLQFLFEYFSETQRNKGNFPGRFSGRQFSNSRSEMNVSTLELGDSALYLCASSPGTGGFVSPLHFGNGTRLTVT.

The rearrangement links TRBV15 to TRBJ1-2; no clear D gene. Germline CDR1 is LNHNV and CDR2 is YYDKDF (reference sequence). Trimming left V 1 base short and J 5 bases short, with 8 bases between. The CDR3 loop spans 13 amino acids. The CDR3 spells CATSRGLLYGYTF. The CDR3 DNA sequence: TGTGCCACCAGCAGAGGGTTACTGTATGGCTACACCTTC.

J is TRBJ1-1 and V is TRBV29-1, with 8 bases that match TRBD1. V was clipped by 4 bases and J by 8 bases; unmatched bases: 9. This CDR3 is 13 amino acids long. Germline V gives CDR1 SQVTM, CDR2 ANQGSEA. In DNA, the CDR3 is TGCAGCGTTGGATACAGGGGGGGAGCCGAAGCTTTCTTT. Protein sequence: CSVGYRGGAEAFF.

The chain combines TRBV5-6 with TRBJ2-5; 7 nucleotides align to TRBD1. Germline assignment: CDR1 SGHDT and CDR2 YYEEEE. There are 13 residues in the CDR3. The V segment lost 4 bases and the J segment 1 base; nucleotides outside the gene matches: 1. The CDR3 nucleotides are TGTGCCAGCAGCGGGGACAGCCAAGAGACCCAGTACTTC. Amino acid sequence: CASSGDSQETQYF.

The chain employs TRBV3-1 (or the pseudogene TRBV3-2) and TRBJ1-1; the D is unclear. With 4 bases removed from V and 11 bases from J, the gap between germline ends came to 11 bases. Germline CDR1 is LGHDT and CDR2 is YNNKEL (reference sequence). The CDR3 runs 11 residues. CDR3 in amino acids: CASSLGGAAFF. In nucleotides, the CDR3 is TGTGCCAGCAGCCTAGGAGGCGCCGCTTTCTTT.

This sequence joins TRBV5-1 and TRBJ1-2, with 7 bases fitting TRBD1. CDR1 is SGHRS, CDR2 YFSETQ, per germline. This CDR3 has 15 residues. With 1 base clipped from V and 7 bases from J, the junction kept 10 bases outside the gene matches. The DNA of the CDR3 is TGCGCCAGCAGCTTGTTGGCGGAACAGGGGTCTGGCTACACCTTC. It is translated as CASSLLAEQGSGYTF.

The V call is TRBV7-3, the J call TRBJ2-2; TRBD1 aligns across 7 bases. V shed 4 bases, J shed 7 bases, and the junction held 3 bases outside the gene matches. The CDR3 runs to 13 residues. Germline V lookup: CDR1 SGHTA, CDR2 FQGTGA. The CDR3 sequence is CASSSDRVGELFF. CDR3 DNA: TGTGCCAGCAGCTCAGACAGGGTCGGGGAGCTGTTTTTT. Combining the CDR3 with reference TRBV7-3 and TRBJ2-2 gives the whole variable domain GAGVSQTPSNKVTEKGKYVELRCDPISGHTALYWYRQSLGQGPEFLIYFQGTGAADDSGLPNDRFFAVRPEGSVSTLKIQRTERGDSAVYLCASSSDRVGELFFGEGSRLTVL.

This chain links TRBV6-2 or TRBV6-3 with TRBJ1-6, with 7 bases aligning to TRBD1. The CDR3 has 15 amino acids. With V trimmed by 6 bases and J by 3 bases, 5 bases remained unmatched. In germline, CDR1 is MNHEY, CDR2 SVGEGT. CDR3 protein: CASSKDRLYNSPLHF. In DNA form, the CDR3 reads TGTGCCAGCAGCAAGGACAGGCTCTATAATTCACCCCTCCACTTT.

The J gene is TRBJ1-1, the V gene TRBV6-2 or TRBV6-3, with 7 positions matching TRBD1. With 5 bases clipped from V and 5 bases from J, the junction kept 2 bases outside the gene matches. Germline V lookup: CDR1 MNHEY, CDR2 SVGEGT. The CDR3 is 12 amino acids. CDR3 amino acids: CASSQTGTEAFF. DNA for the CDR3: TGTGCCAGCAGTCAGACAGGGACTGAAGCTTTCTTT.

In this sample, this clone turned up once. This sequence joins TRBV15 and TRBJ2-5, with 7 bases lining up with TRBD1. The germline CDR1 and CDR2 sequences are LNHNV and YYDKDF (reference sequence). The CDR3 covers 15 residues. With V trimmed by 4 bases and J by 4 bases, 9 bases remained unmatched. The CDR3 sequence: CATSTRGAGGETQYF. The CDR3, as DNA: TGTGCCACCAGCACGAGAGGGGCAGGGGGAGAGACCCAGTACTTC.

V is TRBV7-2 and J is TRBJ1-1; TRBD1 aligns across 8 bases. The CDR3 runs 15 residues. Germline V gene data show CDR1 as SGHTA and CDR2 as FQGNSA. Trimming at V came to 5 bases and at J to 3 bases, leaving 8 bases not matched to a gene. In nucleotides, the CDR3 is TGTGCCAGCAGCCCTCAGGGGGCTGGGTACACTGAAGCTTTCTTT. This translates into CASSPQGAGYTEAFF.

The rearrangement links TRBV6-5 to TRBJ1-2, with D perhaps TRBD1 (5 bases). Germline V gene sequence: CDR1 MNHEY, CDR2 SVGAGI. The V and J ends lost 7 bases and 3 bases respectively, with 12 bases between them. The CDR3 spans 13 residues. CDR3 loop: CASKDSTDYGYTF. The CDR3 bases are TGTGCCAGCAAAGATTCGACAGACTATGGCTACACCTTC.

With regard to this clone: One end of the junction fails to match germline, which may point to a read error. V is TRBV27 and J is TRBJ1-5, with 12 nucleotides matching TRBD1. The CDR3 has 15 residues. Germline V gene sequence: CDR1 MNHEY, CDR2 SMNVEV (reference sequence). CDR3 amino acids: CASSAGTGGKQPQHF. The CDR3 nucleotides read TGTGCCAGCAGTGCCGGGACAGGGGGCAAGCAGCCCCAGCATTTT.

The chain uses TRBV7-7 and TRBJ2-7; TRBD2 matches 11 bases. Germline V gene sequence: CDR1 SSHAT, CDR2 FNYEAQ (reference sequence). Trimming at V came to 5 bases and at J to 4 bases, leaving 10 bases not matched to a gene. The CDR3 loop spans 16 amino acids. The DNA for the CDR3 is TGTGCCAGCAGCCGACCGGGACTAGCGGATTTTTACGAGCAGTACTTC. This translates into CASSRPGLADFYEQYF. The full variable domain, its missing parts supplied by reference TRBV7-7 and TRBJ2-7, is GAGVSQSPRYKVTKRGQDVTLRCDPISSHATLYWYQQALGQGPEFLTYFNYEAQPDKSGLPSDRFSAERPEGSISTLTIQRTEQRDSAMYRCASSRPGLADFYEQYFGPGTRLTVT.

This chain joins TRBV7-3 and TRBJ2-1; a possible D gene is TRBD1 (6 bases). The CDR3 is 16 amino acids. Germline V gives CDR1 SGHTA, CDR2 FQGTGA. Trimming took 1 base from V and 9 from J, leaving 19 bases between them. The CDR3 DNA is TGTGCCAGCAGCTTAATGGGGGCCGTAAAAGGCGGTGAGCAGTTCTTC. It encodes CASSLMGAVKGGEQFF.

The J gene is TRBJ1-1, the V gene TRBV7-3; TRBD1 matches 10 bases. The CDR3 is made up of 12 amino acids. J lost 9 bases, V lost 5 bases, and 3 bases had no gene match. The V gene's germline CDR1 is SGHTA and CDR2 FQGTGA. The CDR3 is CASSPGQGKAFF. For the CDR3, the DNA is TGTGCCAGCAGCCCGGGACAGGGGAAAGCTTTCTTT.

The chain links TRBV20-1 to TRBJ1-5, with D perhaps matching TRBD1 (6 bases). Trimming left V 3 bases short and J 4 bases short, with 16 bases between. CDR3 size: 15 residues. Germline CDR1 and CDR2: DFQATT and SNEGSKA (reference sequence). The CDR3 reads CSASLPGQPNQPQHF. The CDR3 bases are TGCAGTGCTAGTCTTCCGGGACAACCTAATCAGCCCCAGCATTTT.

This chain's CDR3 is CASSLVAVNSPLHF. CDR3 sequence (DNA): TGTGCCAGCAGCTTGGTGGCAGTTAATTCACCCCTCCACTTT. J is TRBJ1-6 and V is TRBV7-2; D is ambiguous. This CDR3 spans 14 amino acids. With 3 bases removed from V and 6 bases from J, the gap between germline ends came to 9 bases. The V gene's germline CDR1 is SGHTA and CDR2 FQGNSA.

In this sample, this clone turned up a few times. The CDR3 nucleotides are TGTGCCAGCAGTTACTCTCAGGGGTCAGGAAACACCATATATTTT. Translated: CASSYSQGSGNTIYF. This chain links TRBV6-6 with TRBJ1-3, with D possibly matching TRBD1 (6 bases). Deletions cut 0 bases from V and 4 bases from J, with 10 bases between. Germline V gives CDR1 MNHNY, CDR2 SVGAGI (reference sequence). This CDR3 has 15 residues.